The clone carrying this T cell receptor beta chain was seen only a few times. Its specificity is unknown. The CDR3 runs 15 residues. Trimming cost V 0 bases and J 5 bases; bases outside gene matches: 4. Germline V lookup: CDR1 SGHRS, CDR2 YFSETQ. This entry belongs to a study of T-cell memory formation after mild COVID-19. TCRdb reprocessed the 5' RACE reads via MiXCR and lists one record per CDR3 protein. Of roughly 260,000 distinct CDR3 sequences listed, about 16% are singletons. Regarding the study as a whole: Prior to infection, memory already included some responding clones, suggesting cross-reactive memory joined.

This TCR was sampled from a man aged 18 to 35 who had mild COVID-19 (a few samples of this study predate the infection). Cell type and time point are not known. Source material: PBMCs or a T cell subset sorted from them (not recorded which). The gene calls are TRBV5-1 and TRBJ1-2; 10 bases are a match to TRBD1. CDR3: CASSLGGTGEYGYTF. The CDR3 DNA sequence: TGCGCCAGCAGCTTGGGAGGGACAGGGGAGTATGGCTACACCTTC.